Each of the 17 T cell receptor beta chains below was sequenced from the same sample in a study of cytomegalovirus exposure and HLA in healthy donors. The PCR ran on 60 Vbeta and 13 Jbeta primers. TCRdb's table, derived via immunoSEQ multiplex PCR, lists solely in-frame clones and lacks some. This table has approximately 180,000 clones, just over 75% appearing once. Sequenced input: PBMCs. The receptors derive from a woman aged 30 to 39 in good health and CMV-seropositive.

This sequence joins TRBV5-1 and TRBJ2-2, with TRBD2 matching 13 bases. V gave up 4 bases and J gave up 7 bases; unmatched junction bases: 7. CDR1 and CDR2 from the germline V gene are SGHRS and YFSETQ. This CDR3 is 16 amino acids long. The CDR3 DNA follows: TGCGCCAGCAGCCCGGGACTAGCGGGATCGGGCGGGGAGCTGTTTTTT. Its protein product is CASSPGLAGSGGELFF.

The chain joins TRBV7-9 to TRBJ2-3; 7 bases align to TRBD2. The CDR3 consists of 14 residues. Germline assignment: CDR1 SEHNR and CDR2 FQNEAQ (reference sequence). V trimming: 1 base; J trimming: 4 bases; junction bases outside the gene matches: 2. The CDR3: CASSLGGSSDTQYF. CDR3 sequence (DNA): TGTGCCAGCAGCTTAGGCGGGAGCTCAGATACGCAGTATTTT.

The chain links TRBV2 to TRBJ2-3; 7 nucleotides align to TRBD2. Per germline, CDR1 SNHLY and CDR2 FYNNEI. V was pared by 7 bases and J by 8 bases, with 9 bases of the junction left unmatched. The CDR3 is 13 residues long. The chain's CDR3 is CASTLADDLTQYF. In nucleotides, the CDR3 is TGTGCCAGCACCCTAGCGGACGATCTTACGCAGTATTTT.

CDR3 DNA sequence: TGTGCCAGCAGCTTAGCCCGGGGGGACGAGCAGTACTTC. This gives the protein CASSLARGDEQYF. The gene calls are TRBV7-3 and TRBJ2-7; TRBD2 matches at 7 bases. This CDR3 spans 13 amino acids. Trimming cost V 2 bases and J 5 bases; bases outside gene matches: 3. In germline, CDR1 is SGHTA, CDR2 FQGTGA.

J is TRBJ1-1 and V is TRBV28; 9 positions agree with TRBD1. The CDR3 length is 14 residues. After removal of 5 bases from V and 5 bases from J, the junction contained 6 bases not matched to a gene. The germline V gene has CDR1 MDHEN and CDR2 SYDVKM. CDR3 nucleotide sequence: TGTGCCAGCAGTCAACAGGGGGCGCGTACTGAAGCTTTCTTT. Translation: CASSQQGARTEAFF.

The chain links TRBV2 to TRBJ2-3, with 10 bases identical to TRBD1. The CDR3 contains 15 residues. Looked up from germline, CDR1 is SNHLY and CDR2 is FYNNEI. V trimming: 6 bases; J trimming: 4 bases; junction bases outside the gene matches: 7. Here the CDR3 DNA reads TGTGCCAGCAGAACCGGGACAGGGGACGCAGATACGCAGTATTTT. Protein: CASRTGTGDADTQYF.

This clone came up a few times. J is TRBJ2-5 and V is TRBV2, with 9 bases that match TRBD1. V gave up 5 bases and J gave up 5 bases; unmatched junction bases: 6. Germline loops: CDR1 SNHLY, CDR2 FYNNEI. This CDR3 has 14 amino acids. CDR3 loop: CASSRDREGETQYF. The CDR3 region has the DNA TGTGCCAGCAGTAGGGACAGGGAGGGGGAGACCCAGTACTTC.

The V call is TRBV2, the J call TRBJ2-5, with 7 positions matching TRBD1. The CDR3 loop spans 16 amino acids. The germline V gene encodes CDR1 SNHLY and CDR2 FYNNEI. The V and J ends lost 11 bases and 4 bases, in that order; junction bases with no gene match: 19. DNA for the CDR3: TGTGCCGCCTTGGTAGGGGGCGATAAATCTGGAGAGACCCAGTACTTC. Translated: CAALVGGDKSGETQYF.

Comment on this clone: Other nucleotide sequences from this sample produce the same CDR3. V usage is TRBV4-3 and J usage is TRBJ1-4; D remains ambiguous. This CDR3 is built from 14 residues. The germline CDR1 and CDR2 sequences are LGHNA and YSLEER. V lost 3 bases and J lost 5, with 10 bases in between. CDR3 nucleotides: TGCGCCAGCAGCCAGGGAAGGGAGAATGAAAAACTGTTTTTT. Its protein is CASSQGRENEKLFF.

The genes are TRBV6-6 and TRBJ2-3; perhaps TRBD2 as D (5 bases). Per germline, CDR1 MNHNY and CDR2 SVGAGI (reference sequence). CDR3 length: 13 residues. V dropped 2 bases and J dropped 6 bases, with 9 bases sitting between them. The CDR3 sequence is CASSYGERDTQYF. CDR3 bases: TGTGCCAGCAGTTACGGGGAGAGGGATACGCAGTATTTT.

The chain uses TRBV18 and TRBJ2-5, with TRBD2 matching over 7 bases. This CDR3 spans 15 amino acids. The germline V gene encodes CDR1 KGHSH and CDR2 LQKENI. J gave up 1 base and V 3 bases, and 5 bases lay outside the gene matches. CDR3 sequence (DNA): TGTGCCAGCTCACCGGGAGGACTAGTCCAAGAGACCCAGTACTTC. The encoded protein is CASSPGGLVQETQYF.

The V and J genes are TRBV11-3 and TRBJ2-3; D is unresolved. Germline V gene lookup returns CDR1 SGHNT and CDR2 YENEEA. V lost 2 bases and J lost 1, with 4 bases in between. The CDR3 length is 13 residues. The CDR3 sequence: CASSLFGTDTQYF. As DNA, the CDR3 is TGTGCCAGCAGCTTATTCGGCACAGATACGCAGTATTTT.

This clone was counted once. CDR3 bases: TGTGCCAGCAGCGCGGGCACAGATACGCAGTATTTT. Its protein is CASSAGTDTQYF. This sequence joins TRBV5-6 and TRBJ2-3; D is ambiguous. The V and J ends lost 4 bases and 1 base respectively, with 4 bases between them. Germline CDR1 and CDR2: SGHDT and YYEEEE. CDR3 length equals 12 residues.

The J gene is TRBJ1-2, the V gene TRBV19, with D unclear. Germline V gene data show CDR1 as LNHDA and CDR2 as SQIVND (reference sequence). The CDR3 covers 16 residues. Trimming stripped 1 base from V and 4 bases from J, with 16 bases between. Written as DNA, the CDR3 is TGTGCCAGTAGTATAGGGGTACGCGCGCCGGGCTATGGCTACACCTTC. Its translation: CASSIGVRAPGYGYTF.

CDR3 DNA: TGTGCCTGGAGTTGGGGGCTGAACACTGAAGCTTTCTTT. Its protein is CAWSWGLNTEAFF. This chain connects TRBV30 to TRBJ1-1; a possible D gene is TRBD1 (6 bases). The CDR3 consists of 13 residues. CDR1 and CDR2 (germline): GTSNPN, SVGIG (reference sequence). V lost 2 bases to trimming and J lost 0 bases, with 7 bases between them.

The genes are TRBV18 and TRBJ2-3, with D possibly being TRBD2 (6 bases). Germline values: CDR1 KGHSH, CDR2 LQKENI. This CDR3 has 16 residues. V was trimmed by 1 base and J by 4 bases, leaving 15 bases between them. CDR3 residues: CASSPLAAALSDTQYF. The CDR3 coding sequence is TGTGCCAGCTCACCACTAGCGGCTGCCCTCTCAGATACGCAGTATTTT.

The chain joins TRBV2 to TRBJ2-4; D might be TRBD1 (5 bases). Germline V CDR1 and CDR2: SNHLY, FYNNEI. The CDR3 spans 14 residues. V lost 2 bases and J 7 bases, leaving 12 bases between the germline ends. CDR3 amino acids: CASSERGGHNIQYF. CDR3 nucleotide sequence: TGTGCCAGCAGTGAAAGGGGTGGGCACAACATTCAGTACTTC.